A single sample is the source of the 3 T cell receptor beta chains below, sequenced in a study of T cell repertoires in cytomegalovirus infection. MiXCR, run by TCRdb on the reads, gives a single entry per CDR3 protein. The table shows 35,000 or so distinct CDR3 sequences, with approximately 52% occurring only once. For these TCRs, the target antigens are not known. The specimen comprised CD8+ T cells from cultured PBMCs, sampled from culture after CMV antigen stimulation. The source is a human donor in good health (CMV status not recorded). Some clones in this sample may be carry-over from other donors' samples.

This clonotype was seen more than once but under ten times. This rearrangement joins TRBV5-5 to TRBJ2-7, with 9 bases lining up with TRBD1. From germline, CDR1 is SGHKS and CDR2 YYEKEE (reference sequence). CDR3 size: 15 residues. J lost 6 bases, V lost 4 bases, and 11 bases had no gene match. Here the CDR3 DNA reads TGTGCCAGCAGCCCGGCGGGGACAGGGTTCCCCGAGCAGTACTTC. Translated, it gives CASSPAGTGFPEQYF. The whole variable domain, filled in from reference TRBV5-5 and TRBJ2-7, reads DAGVTQSPTHLIKTRGQQVTLRCSPISGHKSVSWYQQVLGQGPQFIFQYYEKEERGRGNFPDRFSARQFPNYSSELNVNALLLGDSALYLCASSPAGTGFPEQYFGPGTRLTVT.

This clonotype was observed at least ten times. The CDR3 is CASSWGQNTEAFF. CDR3 coding DNA: TGTGCCAGCAGCTGGGGACAGAACACTGAAGCTTTCTTT. The chain uses TRBV12-3 or TRBV12-4 and TRBJ1-1, with D perhaps TRBD1 (6 bases). The V end lost 6 bases, the J end lost 1 base, and 9 bases lay between the germline ends. The CDR3 extends over 13 amino acids.

The genes are TRBV7-6 and TRBJ1-6; no firm D call. Trimming stripped 2 bases from V and 0 bases from J, with 8 bases between. Germline CDR1 and CDR2: SGHVS and FNYEAQ. This CDR3 has 16 amino acids. CDR3 coding DNA: TGTGCCAGCAGCTTACGGGGAAGCTCCTATAATTCACCCCTCCACTTT. It encodes CASSLRGSSYNSPLHF. The whole variable domain, remainder taken from reference TRBV7-6 and TRBJ1-6, is GAGVSQSPRYKVTKRGQDVALRCDPISGHVSLYWYRQALGQGPEFLTYFNYEAQQDKSGLPNDRFSAERPEGSISTLTIQRTEQRDSAMYRCASSLRGSSYNSPLHFGNGTRLTVT.